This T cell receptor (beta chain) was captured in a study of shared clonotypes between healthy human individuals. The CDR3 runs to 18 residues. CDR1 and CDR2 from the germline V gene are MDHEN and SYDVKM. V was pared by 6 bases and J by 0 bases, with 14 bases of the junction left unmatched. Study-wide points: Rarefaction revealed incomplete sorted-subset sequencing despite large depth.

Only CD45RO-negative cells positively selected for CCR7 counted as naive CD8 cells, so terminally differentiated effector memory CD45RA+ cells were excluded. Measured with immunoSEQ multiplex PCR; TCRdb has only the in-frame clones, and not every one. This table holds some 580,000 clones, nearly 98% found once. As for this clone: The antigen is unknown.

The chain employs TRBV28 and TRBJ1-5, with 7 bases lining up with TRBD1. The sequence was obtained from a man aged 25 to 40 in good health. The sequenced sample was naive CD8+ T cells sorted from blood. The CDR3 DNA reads TGTGCCAGCAGACCCGACAGGGTTGGGCCTAATAGCAATCAGCCCCAGCATTTT. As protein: CASRPDRVGPNSNQPQHF. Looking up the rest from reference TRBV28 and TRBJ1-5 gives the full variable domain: DVKVTQSSRYLVKRTGEKVFLECVQDMDHENMFWYRQDPGLGLRLIYFSYDVKMKEKGDIPEGYSVSREKKERFSLILESASTNQTSMYLCASRPDRVGPNSNQPQHFGDGTRLSIL.